These T cell receptor beta chains were read from a single sample in a study of cytotoxic CD8 clonotypes in ibrutinib-treated CLL. TCRdb's table, derived via immunoSEQ multiplex PCR, lists solely in-frame clones and lacks some. The table records just over 200,000 clones, 70% to 75% of them present only once. Sequencing used PBMCs, obtained after 12 months of ibrutinib treatment. These receptors originate from a human donor with chronic lymphocytic leukemia. The CDR3 runs from the conserved cysteine through the conserved F or W. D genes are given only for firm matches. Clone size is stated in some rows and not others, as once, few, many or a class when expanded.

d_call	v_call	j_call	clone_size	cdr3_aa	cdr3_nt
TRBD1	TRBV4-1	TRBJ1-5	-	CASSPDGQGHQPQHF	TGCGCCAGCAGCCCGGACGGACAGGGTCATCAGCCCCAGCATTTT
-	TRBV7-8	TRBJ1-1	-	CASSWAGTEAFF	TGTGCCAGCAGCTGGGCGGGGACTGAAGCTTTCTTT
-	TRBV21-1	TRBJ2-5	once	CASSPDREETQYF	TGTGCCAGCAGCCCCGACAGGGAGGAGACCCAGTACTTC
-	TRBV5-1	TRBJ2-1	-	CASSSRDRTEQFF	TGCGCCAGCAGCTCACGGGACCGAACGGAGCAGTTCTTC
-	TRBV5-1	TRBJ1-2	-	CASSSGGTISYGYTF	TGCGCCAGCAGCTCGGGGGGGACGATTTCCTATGGCTACACCTTC
-	TRBV20-1	TRBJ2-7	-	CSASHSEQYF	TGCAGTGCATCACATTCCGAGCAGTACTTC
-	TRBV25-1	TRBJ2-1	-	CASSEYIRGNEQFF	TGTGCCAGCAGTGAATATATCAGGGGCAATGAGCAGTTCTTC
-	TRBV18	TRBJ1-1	-	CASSPMGGQENTEAFF	TGTGCCAGCTCACCAATGGGCGGGCAGGAGAACACTGAAGCTTTCTTT
-	TRBV6-1	TRBJ2-7	-	CASSSTYEQYF	TGTGCCAGCAGTTCGACGTACGAGCAGTACTTC
-	TRBV9	TRBJ1-2	-	CASSVGGNYGYTF	TGTGCCAGCAGCGTAGGGGGCAACTATGGCTACACCTTC
-	TRBV28	TRBJ1-5	-	CASSETGYEVGQPQHF	TGTGCCAGCAGTGAAACAGGGTATGAGGTAGGGCAGCCCCAGCATTTT
-	TRBV29-1	TRBJ1-1	-	CSGQGLGGGNTEAFF	TGCAGCGGGCAGGGGTTAGGAGGAGGGAACACTGAAGCTTTCTTT
-	TRBV7-9	TRBJ2-7	-	CASSLIGAGDEQYF	TGTGCCAGCAGCTTAATAGGGGCCGGTGACGAGCAGTACTTC
TRBD2	TRBV4-1	TRBJ2-1	-	CASSQETGGSYNEQFF	TGCGCCAGCAGCCAAGAGACGGGAGGGAGCTACAATGAGCAGTTCTTC
-	TRBV2	TRBJ1-5	few	CASRRDGNQPQHF	TGTGCCAGCAGGCGGGACGGGAATCAGCCCCAGCATTTT
-	TRBV28	TRBJ2-5	-	CASSLGGAETQYF	TGTGCCAGCAGTTTGGGGGGTGCGGAGACCCAGTACTTC
TRBD1	TRBV4-1	TRBJ1-1	-	CASSPIPGQGNTEAFF	TGCGCCAGCAGCCCCATACCGGGACAGGGGAACACTGAAGCTTTCTTT
-	TRBV7-9	TRBJ1-6	few	CASSLEGTHNSPLHF	TGTGCCAGCAGCTTAGAGGGGACTCATAATTCACCCCTCCACTTT
-	TRBV6-4	TRBJ2-1	-	CASIRAGICDEQFF	TGTGCCAGCATCAGGGCAGGGATTTGCGATGAGCAGTTCTTC
-	TRBV6-6	TRBJ2-1	-	CASSRMTYNEQFF	TGTGCCAGCAGTCGGATGACCTACAATGAGCAGTTCTTC
-	TRBV21-1	TRBJ1-1	few	CASSNHFAGWTEAFF	TGTGCCAGCAGCAACCATTTTGCGGGGTGGACTGAAGCTTTCTTT
-	TRBV19	TRBJ2-3	-	CASSIGGGPDTQYF	TGTGCCAGTAGTATAGGGGGGGGGCCAGATACGCAGTATTTT
-	TRBV4-1	TRBJ1-5	few	CASSPDPTLGQPQHF	TGCGCCAGCAGCCCAGATCCAACCTTGGGTCAGCCCCAGCATTTT
TRBD1	TRBV7-9	TRBJ1-1	once	CASSLRTGVNTEAFF	TGTGCCAGCAGCCTCAGGACAGGAGTGAACACTGAAGCTTTCTTT
TRBD2	TRBV11-2	TRBJ2-1	-	CASRPSGGLPSMRFF	TGTGCCAGCAGACCCAGCGGGGGGCTTCCTTCAATGCGGTTCTTC
TRBD1	TRBV5-1	TRBJ1-1	few	CASSQGQGLNTEAFF	TGCGCCAGCTCCCAGGGACAGGGACTTAACACTGAAGCTTTCTTT
-	TRBV5-1	TRBJ2-2	-	CASSLATANTGELFF	TGCGCCAGCAGCTTGGCGACAGCTAACACCGGGGAGCTGTTTTTT
-	TRBV6-5	TRBJ2-5	-	CASSFLRSQGSETQYF	TGTGCCAGCAGTTTCCTCAGGTCCCAGGGGTCGGAGACCCAGTACTTC
-	TRBV12-5	TRBJ1-5	-	CASGFNQVNQPQHF	TGTGCTAGTGGTTTTAATCAGGTCAATCAGCCCCAGCATTTT
-	TRBV2	TRBJ1-2	-	CASSPNYGYTF	TGTGCCAGCAGTCCTAACTATGGCTACACCTTC
-	TRBV7-9	TRBJ1-2	-	CASSGTVGYTF	TGTGCCAGCAGCGGGACGGTTGGCTACACCTTC
-	TRBV7-2	TRBJ1-5	-	CASSLNRKGQPQHF	TGTGCCAGCAGCTTAAACAGGAAGGGACAGCCCCAGCATTTT
-	TRBV5-4	TRBJ1-6	-	CASSLSDSRNSPLHF	TGTGCCAGCAGCTTATCGGACAGCCGGAATTCACCCCTCCACTTT